The 30 T cell receptor beta chains reported below all come from one sample, sequenced in a study of immune evolution from preneoplasia to lung adenocarcinoma. Generated by immunoSEQ multiplex PCR, the TCRdb table keeps only in-frame clones and is missing some. The profile covers about 2,500 clones, with around 79% appearing a single time and 16% taken by the ten largest. Sample: FFPE adjacent normal lung tissue. The origin of the receptors is a person aged 65 to 85 with lung adenocarcinoma.

This chain links TRBV11-2 with TRBJ1-5; D remains ambiguous. The germline V gene has CDR1 SGHAT and CDR2 FQNNGV. Between the trimmed V and J ends, which lost 5 bases and 0 bases, there was a span of 5 bases. The CDR3 spans 13 residues. This chain's CDR3 is CASSVGSNQPQHF. The CDR3 nucleotides are TGTGCCAGCAGCGTTGGTAGCAATCAGCCCCAGCATTTT.

The genes are TRBV30 and TRBJ2-2; D unresolved. From germline, CDR1 is GTSNPN and CDR2 SVGIG (reference sequence). The CDR3 runs to 12 residues. Between the trimmed V and J ends, which lost 4 bases and 4 bases, there was a span of 7 bases. The CDR3 is CAWTSGTGELFF. The CDR3 coding sequence is TGTGCCTGGACTTCTGGCACCGGGGAGCTGTTTTTT.

The chain employs TRBV5-6 and TRBJ1-3; D call uncertain. This CDR3 has 14 residues. The ends were cut back, 0 bases at V and 0 bases at J, with 4 bases in the middle. Germline CDR1 reads SGHDT; CDR2 reads YYEEEE. The CDR3 DNA reads TGTGCCAGCAGCTTGGTTGGCTCTGGAAACACCATATATTTT. The encoded protein is CASSLVGSGNTIYF.

In the case of this clone: This sample includes further DNA sequences coding for the same CDR3. This CDR3 reads CASSEARQGAQYF. The CDR3 DNA is TGTGCCAGCAGTGAAGCACGGCAGGGGGCACAGTATTTT. The chain links TRBV2 to TRBJ2-3; 8 bases are a match to TRBD1. Looked up from germline, CDR1 is SNHLY and CDR2 is FYNNEI. J was trimmed by 12 bases and V by 0 bases; bases with no gene match: 5. The CDR3 length is 13 residues.

This CDR3 is CASSLGSNTEAFF. The CDR3 DNA follows: TGTGCCAGCAGCTTAGGGTCGAACACTGAAGCTTTCTTT. The rearrangement links TRBV7-9 to TRBJ1-1; D uncertain. CDR3 length: 13 amino acids. Germline loops: CDR1 SEHNR, CDR2 FQNEAQ (reference sequence). The germline V and J ends were trimmed by 1 base and 1 base, with 4 bases remaining between them.

The chain recombines TRBV30 with TRBJ2-5, with TRBD2 matching 10 bases. The CDR3 sequence is 14 residues long. With 2 bases clipped from V and 2 bases from J, the junction kept 2 bases outside the gene matches. Looked up from germline, CDR1 is GTSNPN and CDR2 is SVGIG (reference sequence). CDR3 loop: CAWSPSGSQETQYF. The CDR3 DNA follows: TGTGCCTGGAGTCCTAGCGGGAGTCAAGAGACCCAGTACTTC.

V usage is TRBV30 and J usage is TRBJ1-6, with D maybe TRBD1 (5 bases). Germline CDR1 is GTSNPN and CDR2 is SVGIG (reference sequence). The CDR3 runs to 14 residues. The germline V and J ends were trimmed by 0 bases and 7 bases, with 10 bases remaining between them. DNA for the CDR3: TGTGCCTGGAGTGTAACGGCAGGGAATTCACCCCTCCACTTT. This sequence encodes CAWSVTAGNSPLHF.

The chain links TRBV11-2 to TRBJ2-1, with 9 nucleotides matching TRBD2. The length of the CDR3 is 16 residues. Trimming at V came to 5 bases and at J to 0 bases, leaving 5 bases not matched to a gene. Looked up from germline, CDR1 is SGHAT and CDR2 is FQNNGV. CDR3 amino acids: CASSHPGLASYNEQFF. CDR3 in DNA: TGTGCCAGCAGCCATCCGGGACTAGCCTCCTACAATGAGCAGTTCTTC.

V is TRBV15 and J is TRBJ1-1; TRBD1 aligns across 10 bases. There are 18 residues in the CDR3. The V gene end was trimmed by 2 bases and the J gene end by 5 bases; junction bases not matched to a gene: 14. CDR1 is LNHNV, CDR2 YYDKDF, per germline (reference sequence). The chain's CDR3 is CATSRHRDRGQKWTEAFF. The CDR3 DNA is TGTGCCACCAGCAGACACCGGGACAGGGGCCAGAAGTGGACTGAAGCTTTCTTT.

The gene calls are TRBV7-3 and TRBJ2-4, with D perhaps matching TRBD1 (5 bases). Germline CDR1 SGHTA, CDR2 FQGTGA. Trimming removed 2 bases at V and 0 bases at J, with 11 bases between. The CDR3 spans 16 residues. In DNA form, the CDR3 reads TGTGCCAGCAGCTTATCCCCCACAGGAGCCAAAAACATTCAGTACTTC. Its protein product is CASSLSPTGAKNIQYF.

This clone was recorded once. The J gene is TRBJ1-2, the V gene TRBV30; D unclear. In germline, CDR1 is GTSNPN, CDR2 SVGIG (reference sequence). There are 13 residues in the CDR3. Trimming shortened V by 3 bases and J by 4 bases, and 12 bases separated the two germline ends. The CDR3: CAWRQTISYGYTF. DNA of the CDR3: TGTGCCTGGAGGCAAACGATCTCCTATGGCTACACCTTC.

This clone is judged large. The rearrangement uses TRBV6-5 and TRBJ2-7, with TRBD1 matching over 7 bases. The CDR3 spans 15 residues. Germline CDR1 is MNHEY and CDR2 is SVGAGI. The trim removed 3 bases at V and 7 bases at J, leaving 12 bases unmatched. As DNA, the CDR3 is TGTGCCAGCAGTTATGGGGGCCTAGAGACAGGGGAGCAGTACTTC. As protein: CASSYGGLETGEQYF.

The chain is built from TRBV5-6 and TRBJ1-1; D is unresolved. Germline CDR1 SGHDT, CDR2 YYEEEE. V was cut by 0 bases and J by 4 bases, with 7 bases left in between. The CDR3 sequence is 13 residues long. Here the CDR3 reads CASSLVGITEAFF. CDR3 DNA sequence: TGTGCCAGCAGCTTGGTAGGGATCACTGAAGCTTTCTTT.

This clone showed up just once. The chain couples TRBV28 to TRBJ1-1; D is unclear. V was clipped by 4 bases and J by 0 bases, with 6 bases between them. Germline V gives CDR1 MDHEN, CDR2 SYDVKM. The CDR3 spans 13 residues. The CDR3 DNA is TGTGCCAGCAGTTCCTCGTTGAACACTGAAGCTTTCTTT. Protein product: CASSSSLNTEAFF.

The rearrangement joins TRBV2 to TRBJ2-7; D gene uncertain. CDR3 length equals 11 residues. Germline loops: CDR1 SNHLY, CDR2 FYNNEI. V was cut by 5 bases and J by 4 bases, with 6 bases left in between. CDR3 sequence reads: CASSLEYEQYF. DNA for the CDR3: TGTGCCAGCAGTCTTGAGTACGAGCAGTACTTC.

This chain links TRBV19 with TRBJ2-3; D not certain. Germline values: CDR1 LNHDA, CDR2 SQIVND (reference sequence). The CDR3 runs 16 residues. The V end lost 5 bases, the J end lost 1 base, and 16 bases lay between the germline ends. This chain's CDR3 is CASSPDTVPGTDTQYF. CDR3 DNA sequence: TGTGCCAGTAGTCCAGATACGGTGCCCGGCACAGATACGCAGTATTTT. Supplemented by reference TRBV19 and TRBJ2-3, the full variable domain reads DGGITQSPKYLFRKEGQNVTLSCEQNLNHDAMYWYRQDPGQGLRLIYYSQIVNDFQKGDIAEGYSVSREKKESFPLTVTSAQKNPTAFYLCASSPDTVPGTDTQYFGPGTRLTVL.

V gene TRBV25-1 combines with J gene TRBJ2-3, with 8 bases lining up with TRBD2. The CDR3 totals 12 residues. Per germline, CDR1 MGHDK and CDR2 SYGVNS. Losses at the gene ends were 5 bases for V and 5 bases for J; bases not matched to a gene: 0. The DNA of the CDR3 is TGTGCCAGCAGTCTAGCGGGAGATACGCAGTATTTT. Translated, it gives CASSLAGDTQYF.

The chain recombines TRBV6-5 with TRBJ2-5; 7 bases agree with TRBD2. This CDR3 is 15 amino acids long. V gave up 10 bases and J gave up 0 bases; unmatched junction bases: 11. Germline V gene lookup returns CDR1 MNHEY and CDR2 SVGAGI. The CDR3 region has the DNA TGTGCCACCCGGAGGGCGCTAGCGGACCAAGAGACCCAGTACTTC. Translated: CATRRALADQETQYF.

The chain combines TRBV7-6 with TRBJ2-7; 8 positions match TRBD1. Germline CDR1 and CDR2: SGHVS and FNYEAQ. CDR3 length: 18 residues. V shed 1 base, J shed 0 bases, and the junction held 11 bases outside the gene matches. CDR3 bases: TGTGCCAGCAGCTTAGAGGCAGGGGGCCGACTATCCTCCTACGAGCAGTACTTC. It translates to CASSLEAGGRLSSYEQYF.

V is TRBV5-1 and J is TRBJ1-3; 7 nucleotides match TRBD1. The CDR3 covers 16 residues. The trim removed 4 bases at V and 4 bases at J, leaving 11 bases unmatched. The germline gives CDR1 SGHRS, CDR2 YFSETQ. In nucleotides, the CDR3 is TGCGCCAGCAGCACCACTGTACAGGGGTCCGGAAACACCATATATTTT. This gives the protein CASSTTVQGSGNTIYF.

CDR3 amino acids: CSSRDTFYNEQFF. CDR3 nucleotide sequence: TGCAGCTCACGGGACACCTTCTACAATGAGCAGTTCTTC. This chain joins TRBV29-1 and TRBJ2-1, with D maybe TRBD1 (6 bases). The length of the CDR3 is 13 residues. Germline CDR1 reads SQVTM; CDR2 reads ANQGSEA. V lost 8 bases to trimming and J lost 3 bases, with 14 bases between them.

By share, this clone ranks as large. This chain links TRBV28 with TRBJ1-4; no firm D call. CDR3 length: 12 residues. In germline, CDR1 is MDHEN, CDR2 SYDVKM. Trimming pared 6 bases from V and 10 bases from J, leaving 12 bases between. DNA of the CDR3: TGTGCCAGCAGCCCTCCCCGGGGAAAACTGTTTTTT. It translates to CASSPPRGKLFF.

The chain carries TRBV11-3 and TRBJ2-3, with D hard to call. With 1 base removed from V and 6 bases from J, the gap between germline ends came to 20 bases. From germline, CDR1 is SGHNT and CDR2 YENEEA. This CDR3 has 17 amino acids. This CDR3 reads CASSLGALLPSRDTQYF. CDR3 coding DNA: TGTGCCAGCAGCTTAGGGGCCCTTCTTCCTTCGAGGGATACGCAGTATTTT. Supplemented by reference TRBV11-3 and TRBJ2-3, the full variable domain reads EAGVVQSPRYKIIEKKQPVAFWCNPISGHNTLYWYLQNLGQGPELLIRYENEEAVDDSQLPKDRFSAERLKGVDSTLKIQPAELGDSAVYLCASSLGALLPSRDTQYFGPGTRLTVL.

The chain has TRBV29-1 and TRBJ2-1; TRBD2 aligns across 7 bases. With 7 bases clipped from V and 7 bases from J, the junction kept 10 bases outside the gene matches. Germline V lookup: CDR1 SQVTM, CDR2 ANQGSEA. CDR3 length: 13 amino acids. CDR3 region: CSAGRLAENEQFF. In DNA, the CDR3 is TGCAGCGCTGGGAGACTAGCCGAGAATGAGCAGTTCTTC.

The gene calls are TRBV10-3 and TRBJ2-1; tentative D call: TRBD1 (5 bases). Trimming pared 4 bases from V and 5 bases from J, leaving 6 bases between. This CDR3 contains 12 residues. In germline, CDR1 is ENHRY, CDR2 SYGVKD. The CDR3 sequence: CAISVQDNEQFF. Written as DNA, the CDR3 is TGTGCCATCAGTGTACAGGACAATGAGCAGTTCTTC.

The genes are TRBV18 and TRBJ1-5; 12 bases are a match to TRBD1. The CDR3 has 17 residues. Germline trimming cut 3 bases from V and 5 bases from J; bases unmatched to any gene: 8. The germline V gene encodes CDR1 KGHSH and CDR2 LQKENI. CDR3 residues: CASSPGTGGARDQPQHF. DNA of the CDR3: TGTGCCAGCTCACCCGGGACAGGGGGCGCGAGGGATCAGCCCCAGCATTTT.

The chain combines TRBV2 with TRBJ1-5, with 8 bases identical to TRBD1. This CDR3 contains 14 residues. The germline V gene encodes CDR1 SNHLY and CDR2 FYNNEI. J was trimmed by 0 bases and V by 9 bases; bases with no gene match: 4. The CDR3 spells CASTDRGSNQPQHF. The CDR3 DNA sequence: TGTGCCAGTACCGACAGGGGTAGCAATCAGCCCCAGCATTTT.

The rearrangement uses TRBV27 and TRBJ2-5, with 7 nucleotides matching TRBD2. The ends lost 11 bases at V and 12 bases at J; junction bases unmatched: 15. CDR1 and CDR2 from the germline V gene are MNHEY and SMNVEV (reference sequence). CDR3 length: 12 amino acids. This chain's CDR3 is CASTAGVRRKYF. The CDR3 coding sequence is TGTGCCTCAACCGCGGGGGTCCGCCGGAAGTACTTC.

The chain combines TRBV25-1 with TRBJ2-3; 9 positions agree with TRBD1. The length of the CDR3 is 15 residues. Germline CDR1 and CDR2: MGHDK and SYGVNS. J gave up 2 bases and V 7 bases, and 7 bases lay outside the gene matches. CDR3 residues: CASNRQGVVTDTQYF. The DNA of the CDR3 is TGTGCCAGCAATCGACAGGGGGTCGTCACAGATACGCAGTATTTT. Filled out from reference TRBV25-1 and TRBJ2-3, the complete variable domain reads EADIYQTPRYLVIGTGKKITLECSQTMGHDKMYWYQQDPGMELHLIHYSYGVNSTEKGDLSSESTVSRIRTEHFPLTLESARPSHTSQYLCASNRQGVVTDTQYFGPGTRLTVL.

Only a few counts were recorded for this clone. This sequence joins TRBV5-4 and TRBJ2-7; TRBD2 matches at 10 bases. Germline V CDR1 and CDR2: SGHNT, YYREEE (reference sequence). After removal of 0 bases from V and 7 bases from J, the junction contained 7 bases not matched to a gene. This CDR3 is built from 15 residues. The CDR3 nucleotides are TGTGCCAGCAGCTTGGGGGGTAGCGGGAGGTGGGAGCAGTACTTC. The encoded protein is CASSLGGSGRWEQYF.